A single sample gave rise to the 28 T cell receptor beta chains below, sequenced in a study of shared clonotypes between healthy human individuals. TCRdb's table, derived via immunoSEQ multiplex PCR, lists solely in-frame clones and lacks some. Of fewer than 700,000 clones listed, roughly 79% were seen once; the top ten hold 12%. Sequencing was done on a sample of PBMCs. These receptors all come from a woman aged 40 to 49 in good health. Some clones in this sample may be carry-over from other donors' samples.

This clone occurred a few times. The V and J genes are TRBV9 and TRBJ1-1; 8 bases fit TRBD1. Germline values: CDR1 SGDLS, CDR2 YYNGEE. There are 15 residues in the CDR3. With V trimmed by 4 bases and J by 1 base, 6 bases remained unmatched. The CDR3, as DNA: TGTGCCAGCAGCTTCATGGGGACAGGGAACACTGAAGCTTTCTTT. Translated, it gives CASSFMGTGNTEAFF.

This chain links TRBV5-1 with TRBJ2-5; 11 bases are a match to TRBD2. The CDR3 covers 16 residues. Germline assignment: CDR1 SGHRS and CDR2 YFSETQ. V was pared by 4 bases and J by 5 bases, with 10 bases of the junction left unmatched. The CDR3 sequence: CASSILAGGVRETQYF. The CDR3 nucleotides are TGCGCCAGCAGCATTCTAGCGGGAGGAGTGAGGGAGACCCAGTACTTC.

The chain couples TRBV21-1 to TRBJ2-7; no DNA check was done on the table's D call, TRBD2. TRBV21-1 is deemed a pseudogene. CDR3 length: 17 amino acids. The CDR3 coding sequence is TGTGCCAGCGCCGGGACTAGCGGGAACCCCGCATCCTACGAGCAGTACTTC. This codes for CASAGTSGNPASYEQYF.

This clone was counted a single time. This chain links TRBV7-6 with TRBJ2-5, with 10 bases fitting TRBD2. This CDR3 is 17 amino acids long. V lost 5 bases, J lost 2 bases, and 11 bases stayed unmatched. CDR1 SGHVS and CDR2 FNYEAQ come from the germline V gene. The CDR3 sequence is CASSRPRASGSQETQYF. The CDR3 nucleotides are TGTGCCAGCAGCCGACCGAGGGCTAGCGGGAGTCAAGAGACCCAGTACTTC.

This sequence joins TRBV19 and TRBJ2-7; 10 bases align to TRBD2. This CDR3 comprises 15 residues. Germline trimming cut 1 base from V and 2 bases from J; bases unmatched to any gene: 2. Germline values: CDR1 LNHDA, CDR2 SQIVND (reference sequence). CDR3 coding DNA: TGTGCCAGTAGTATAGTAGCGGGAGGTACCTACGAGCAGTACTTC. Encoded protein: CASSIVAGGTYEQYF.

CDR3 coding DNA: TGTGCCAGCAGTCCCGGGACAGGGGGGACCGGGGAGCTGTTTTTT. This encodes CASSPGTGGTGELFF. The chain couples TRBV7-7 to TRBJ2-2; TRBD1 matches at 11 bases. The CDR3 has 15 amino acids. Germline trimming cut 6 bases from V and 5 bases from J; bases unmatched to any gene: 5. Germline V gene lookup returns CDR1 SSHAT and CDR2 FNYEAQ (reference sequence). The entire variable domain, with the rest obtained from reference TRBV7-7 and TRBJ2-2, is as follows: GAGVSQSPRYKVTKRGQDVTLRCDPISSHATLYWYQQALGQGPEFLTYFNYEAQPDKSGLPSDRFSAERPEGSISTLTIQRTEQRDSAMYRCASSPGTGGTGELFFGEGSRLTVL.

The chain links TRBV29-1 to TRBJ2-4, with D tentatively TRBD2 (5 bases). Germline V gene sequence: CDR1 SQVTM, CDR2 ANQGSEA. Trimming shortened V by 4 bases and J by 5 bases, and 12 bases separated the two germline ends. CDR3 length equals 13 residues. The CDR3 DNA follows: TGCAGCGTTGGGAGGACTTTCCAAAACATTCAGTACTTC. It codes for CSVGRTFQNIQYF.

The chain recombines TRBV27 with TRBJ2-1, with 7 bases identical to TRBD2. With V trimmed by 3 bases and J by 0 bases, 5 bases remained unmatched. Germline CDR1 reads MNHEY; CDR2 reads SMNVEV (reference sequence). There are 16 residues in the CDR3. The CDR3 coding sequence is TGTGCCAGCAGTTTCCTTGGCGGGAGCTCCTACAATGAGCAGTTCTTC. It yields the protein CASSFLGGSSYNEQFF.

The chain uses TRBV9 and TRBJ2-1; no firm D call. Trimming took 0 bases from V and 0 from J, leaving 7 bases between them. The CDR3 has 15 residues. Per the germline V gene, CDR1 is SGDLS and CDR2 is YYNGEE. The CDR3 nucleotides are TGTGCCAGCAGCGTAGCAATCAGCTCCTACAATGAGCAGTTCTTC. Its translation: CASSVAISSYNEQFF.

Here the CDR3 DNA reads TGTGCCAGTGGACGGAAGGATAACCAGCGAGAGCAGTACTTC. Translating it yields CASGRKDNQREQYF. The V gene is TRBV6-1, the J gene TRBJ2-7; D gene unclear. The CDR3 has 14 amino acids. Trimming removed 9 bases from V and 7 bases from J, with 22 bases in between. Germline V gene lookup returns CDR1 MNHNS and CDR2 SASEGT.

The chain recombines TRBV10-2 with TRBJ2-7; D unresolved. CDR3 size: 13 residues. Germline V gene lookup returns CDR1 WSHSY and CDR2 SAAADI. V lost 3 bases, J lost 2 bases, and 8 bases lay in between. The CDR3 coding sequence is TGCGCCAGCAGTGACCCAGCTCCCTACGAGCAGTACTTC. Protein sequence: CASSDPAPYEQYF.

This clone was recorded once. J is TRBJ1-4 and V is TRBV10-1; the D gene is possibly TRBD1 (6 bases). Looked up from germline, CDR1 is WNHNN and CDR2 is SYGVQD (reference sequence). Trimming cost V 3 bases and J 8 bases, with 10 bases left between them. The CDR3 contains 13 residues. CDR3 region: CASSEHGTEKLFF. The CDR3 region has the DNA TGCGCCAGCAGTGAACATGGGACAGAAAAACTGTTTTTT.

This clone has more than one count but fewer than ten. The chain couples TRBV6-5 to TRBJ2-7; D not resolved. Germline V CDR1 and CDR2: MNHEY, SVGAGI. V gave up 6 bases and J gave up 2 bases, with 14 bases separating them. The CDR3 sequence is 14 residues long. CDR3 residues: CASRALVPPYEQYF. The CDR3 bases are TGTGCCAGCAGGGCTCTTGTCCCCCCCTACGAGCAGTACTTC.

J is TRBJ2-2 and V is TRBV7-3; D is undetermined. Between the trimmed V and J ends, which lost 2 bases and 1 base, there was a span of 5 bases. This CDR3 contains 14 residues. Germline V lookup: CDR1 SGHTA, CDR2 FQGTGA. The CDR3 nucleotides read TGTGCCAGCAGCTTATTAATGAACACCGGGGAGCTGTTTTTT. This sequence encodes CASSLLMNTGELFF.

This clone has more than one count but fewer than ten. This chain links TRBV4-3 with TRBJ2-4; possible D gene TRBD1, 6 bases. The CDR3 covers 15 residues. Germline values: CDR1 LGHNA, CDR2 YSLEER. With 0 bases removed from V and 6 bases from J, the gap between germline ends came to 12 bases. The CDR3 region is CASSQDAQGGNIQYF. CDR3 nucleotides: TGCGCCAGCAGCCAAGATGCCCAAGGGGGAAACATTCAGTACTTC.

This rearrangement joins TRBV18 to TRBJ1-5; D uncertain. This CDR3 comprises 14 residues. Trimming stripped 3 bases from V and 4 bases from J, with 10 bases between. Germline CDR1 is KGHSH and CDR2 is LQKENI. CDR3 in DNA: TGTGCCAGCTCACCGGACCGAGTAAATCAGCCCCAGCATTTT. Translation: CASSPDRVNQPQHF.

The table lists this clone with a count of one. CDR3 loop: CSVELQEAPYEQYF. The DNA of the CDR3 is TGCAGCGTTGAATTGCAGGAAGCTCCCTACGAGCAGTACTTC. The chain links TRBV29-1 to TRBJ2-7; D gene uncertain. Germline V gives CDR1 SQVTM, CDR2 ANQGSEA. The CDR3 sequence is 14 residues long. Trimming shortened V by 2 bases and J by 2 bases, and 13 bases separated the two germline ends.

With respect to this clone: A much larger clone differs by one base, so this may be a read error. Additional DNA sequences in this sample encode the identical CDR3. V and J are TRBV7-2 and TRBJ1-1; D not resolved. CDR1 is SGHTA, CDR2 FQGNSA, per germline. The CDR3 is 13 amino acids. DNA for the CDR3: TGTGCTAGCGCGGGAACAGTGAACACTGAAGCTTTCTTT. It encodes CASAGTVNTEAFF.

V usage is TRBV6-1 and J usage is TRBJ2-7; TRBD1 aligns across 10 bases. Trimming removed 2 bases from V and 3 bases from J; junction bases left unmatched: 4. Per the germline V gene, CDR1 is MNHNS and CDR2 is SASEGT. This CDR3 spans 15 amino acids. The CDR3 DNA reads TGTGCCAGCAGTGAAATGGGGACAGGGGTCTACGAGCAGTACTTC. Its protein product is CASSEMGTGVYEQYF.

As DNA, the CDR3 is TGTGCCAGCAGCCTAGAGGACGGGGTGGGCGAGCAGTACTTC. Protein product: CASSLEDGVGEQYF. The gene calls are TRBV5-4 and TRBJ2-7; TRBD2 is a possible D gene (5 bases). Germline CDR1 reads SGHNT; CDR2 reads YYREEE (reference sequence). The CDR3 has 14 residues. V was shortened by 4 bases and J by 6 bases, with 17 bases between the two germline ends.

In its sample, this clone was seen once. The rearrangement links TRBV7-9 to TRBJ2-3; maybe TRBD2 (5 bases). The CDR3 runs to 14 residues. The germline CDR1 and CDR2 sequences are SEHNR and FQNEAQ (reference sequence). The V gene lost 1 base and the J gene lost 0 bases, with 5 bases spanning the gap. CDR3 sequence: CASSLGTSTDTQYF. DNA of the CDR3: TGTGCCAGCAGCTTAGGGACTAGCACAGATACGCAGTATTTT.

The chain links TRBV2 to TRBJ1-1, with 8 bases aligning to TRBD1. The ends lost 6 bases at V and 1 base at J; junction bases unmatched: 7. Germline V CDR1 and CDR2: SNHLY, FYNNEI. CDR3 length: 15 residues. As DNA, the CDR3 is TGTGCCAGCAGGGGTCACAGGGGGGGGAACACTGAAGCTTTCTTT. The encoded protein is CASRGHRGGNTEAFF.

This clone showed up just a few times. This rearrangement joins TRBV10-2 to TRBJ1-3; no definite D call. The CDR3 loop spans 16 amino acids. With 4 bases removed from V and 0 bases from J, the gap between germline ends came to 13 bases. Germline CDR1 and CDR2: WSHSY and SAAADI. The CDR3 DNA sequence: TGCGCCAGCAGTGGAGGAAGGGCGAGCTCTGGAAACACCATATATTTT. Residues: CASSGGRASSGNTIYF.

This chain connects TRBV7-9 to TRBJ2-7; D ambiguous. CDR3 length: 13 amino acids. V lost 5 bases and J lost 2, with 10 bases in between. Germline values: CDR1 SEHNR, CDR2 FQNEAQ (reference sequence). CDR3 loop: CASSLTSPYEQYF. In nucleotides, the CDR3 is TGTGCCAGCAGCCTTACCTCCCCCTACGAGCAGTACTTC.

Details on this clone: This sample includes further DNA sequences coding for the same CDR3. The chain recombines TRBV5-1 with TRBJ2-7; D gene unclear. Between the trimmed V and J ends, which lost 0 bases and 0 bases, there was a span of 7 bases. The CDR3 has 14 residues. Per the germline V gene, CDR1 is SGHRS and CDR2 is YFSETQ. The CDR3 loop is CASSLAGISYEQYF. The CDR3 DNA reads as TGCGCCAGCAGCTTGGCAGGCATCTCCTACGAGCAGTACTTC.

The chain has TRBV27 and TRBJ1-2; tentative D call: TRBD1 (6 bases). Trimming took 5 bases from V and 3 from J, leaving 16 bases between them. The CDR3 loop spans 15 amino acids. Germline loops: CDR1 MNHEY, CDR2 SMNVEV (reference sequence). CDR3 protein: CASSPDRQGHYGYTF. The DNA for the CDR3 is TGTGCCAGCAGTCCCGATCGCCAGGGGCACTATGGCTACACCTTC.

The gene calls are TRBV29-1 and TRBJ2-7, with D perhaps matching TRBD2 (5 bases). The CDR3 runs 15 residues. Germline loops: CDR1 SQVTM, CDR2 ANQGSEA. V gave up 6 bases and J gave up 0 bases, with 18 bases separating them. The CDR3 reads CSVTGPGGSSYEQYF. DNA for the CDR3: TGCAGCGTAACCGGGCCCGGTGGGAGCTCCTACGAGCAGTACTTC.

The chain uses TRBV28 and TRBJ2-7; TRBD1 matches at 8 bases. Germline V gene sequence: CDR1 MDHEN, CDR2 SYDVKM. J gave up 4 bases and V 2 bases, and 4 bases lay outside the gene matches. CDR3 size: 14 residues. The CDR3 loop is CASSLRQGKYEQYF. The DNA for the CDR3 is TGTGCCAGCAGTTTAAGACAGGGGAAATACGAGCAGTACTTC.